These T cell receptor beta chains were read from a single sample in a study of identical twins. TCRdb passed the 5' RACE reads through MiXCR, listing each CDR3 protein once. The data show approximately 490,000 distinct CDR3 sequences, around 22% seen once. The data also belong to a second study, concerning yellow fever vaccine responses in identical twins.

Material for sequencing was CD4+ T cells sorted from blood. These receptors all come from a woman between 18 and 29 years old in good health. CDR3s include the opening cysteine and the closing phenylalanine or tryptophan. The D gene is left open where the match is weak. Where a row states a size, it is once, few, many or the class of an expanded clone; other rows omit it.

TRBV28	TRBD1	TRBJ1-2	.	TGTGCCAGCACCTCGGGACAGGCCAAAAACTATGGCTACACCTTC	CASTSGQAKNYGYTF
TRBV7-9	.	TRBJ1-1	many	TGTGCCAGCAGCTTGCAGGGGCTGATAACTTTCTTT	CASSLQGLITFF
TRBV18	.	TRBJ2-3	many	TGTGCCAGCTCCCGGCAGGGGTCGGGCACAGATACGCAGTATTTT	CASSRQGSGTDTQYF
TRBV12-3/TRBV12-4	TRBD2	TRBJ2-5	.	TGTGCCAGCAGCCTCCAGGGACTAGCGGGAGCTTTGAAGACCCAGTACTTC	CASSLQGLAGALKTQYF
TRBV5-5	TRBD2	TRBJ2-2	.	TGTGCCAGCAGCTTGGAGGCTAGCGGAACGACCGGGGAGCTGTTTTTT	CASSLEASGTTGELFF
TRBV2	TRBD1	TRBJ2-7	.	TGTGCCATCGGGACAGGCGTAGCCTACGAGCAGTACTTC	CAIGTGVAYEQYF
TRBV20-1	.	TRBJ2-2	.	TGCAGTGCTAGAGGTGTCAGTAACACCGGGGAGCTGTTTTTT	CSARGVSNTGELFF
TRBV27	TRBD1	TRBJ1-4	.	TGTGCCAGCAGTACGACAGGGGGCTTCCAGAATGAAAAACTGTTTTTT	CASSTTGGFQNEKLFF
TRBV4-1	TRBD2	TRBJ2-4	.	TGCGCCAGCAGCCAAGCCCCCACCGGGACTAGCGGGATAAGGCTCGACTTC	CASSQAPTGTSGIRLDF
TRBV6-1	TRBD2	TRBJ2-7	once	TGTGCCAGCAGTGAAGGGAGCGGGAGTTTCAACGAGCAGTACTTC	CASSEGSGSFNEQYF
TRBV7-7	TRBD2	TRBJ2-1	.	TGTGCCAGCAGCTTATCACTAGCGGGGAGTGAGCAGTTCTTC	CASSLSLAGSEQFF
TRBV18	TRBD2	TRBJ2-2	once	TGTGCCAGCCCCCGCGGGAGGGCCGTCACCGGGGAGCTGTTTTTT	CASPRGRAVTGELFF
TRBV12-3/TRBV12-4	TRBD2	TRBJ2-3	few	TGTGCCAGCAGTTTATGGGGGAGCGGGGGCGGCACAGATACGCAGTATTTT	CASSLWGSGGGTDTQYF
TRBV20-1	.	TRBJ1-2	.	TGCAGTGCCGGGGATACTAACTATGGCTACACCTTC	CSAGDTNYGYTF
TRBV2	.	TRBJ1-1	few	TGTGCCAGCAGTGTGAGGAGGGATTCCACTGAAGCTTTCTTT	CASSVRRDSTEAFF
TRBV2	.	TRBJ2-7	few	TGTGCCAGCAGTGGCACGGGAGAGCAGTACTTC	CASSGTGEQYF
TRBV5-1	.	TRBJ2-2	many	TGCGCCAGCAGCTTTTTGGCGGGCACGAACACCGGGGAGCTGTTTTTT	CASSFLAGTNTGELFF
TRBV5-1	TRBD1	TRBJ2-1	few	TGCGCCAGCAGCACAACCGGGACAGGGTCGGACAATGAGCAGTTCTTC	CASSTTGTGSDNEQFF
TRBV5-1	.	TRBJ1-1	few	TGCGCCAGCAGCTTGATGCAGAACACTGAAGCTTTCTTT	CASSLMQNTEAFF
TRBV6-2/TRBV6-3	.	TRBJ1-5	.	TGTGCCAGCAGTTACCGGATGCTCGGGGGTACTTTCCATAGCAATCAGCCCCAGCATTTT	CASSYRMLGGTFHSNQPQHF
TRBV7-9	TRBD1	TRBJ2-6	few	TGTGCCAGCACGGACAGGGAAACCCGTGGGGCCAACGTCCTGACTTTC	CASTDRETRGANVLTF
TRBV27	TRBD1	TRBJ2-1	.	TGTGCCAGCTCGTATCCCGACAGGGGGTTCTTC	CASSYPDRGFF
TRBV5-1	.	TRBJ1-2	.	TGCGCCAGCAGCGCGGAGGCCTTATCCTTTGGCTACACCTTC	CASSAEALSFGYTF
TRBV5-1	TRBD2	TRBJ2-7	.	TGCGCCAGCAGCTTGGCCGGCGGGAGGGCCGTCTACGAGCAGTACTTC	CASSLAGGRAVYEQYF
TRBV6-2/TRBV6-3	TRBD1	TRBJ1-2	few	TGTGGATCACAGGGGAACTATGGCTACACCTTC	CGSQGNYGYTF
TRBV12-3/TRBV12-4	.	TRBJ1-5	few	TGTGCCAGCAGTTTAGCGGCGGGACGGAGAAACAATCAGCCCCAGCATTTT	CASSLAAGRRNNQPQHF
TRBV14	TRBD2	TRBJ2-5	.	TGTGCCAGCAGCGAGAGACTAGCGGCACAAGAGACCCAGTACTTC	CASSERLAAQETQYF
TRBV2	.	TRBJ1-5	.	TGTGCCAGCATGGTGGACAGCAATCAGCCCCAGCATTTT	CASMVDSNQPQHF
TRBV6-2/TRBV6-3	.	TRBJ1-5	.	TGTGCCAGCTACGGTTTGAGGGGAAATCAGCCCCAGCATTTT	CASYGLRGNQPQHF
TRBV12-3/TRBV12-4	TRBD1	TRBJ2-1	few	TGTGCCAGCAGTCTCCAGGGACAGGGCAATGAGCAGTTCTTC	CASSLQGQGNEQFF
TRBV5-1	TRBD2	TRBJ2-1	few	TGCGCCAGCAGCAAAGATTGGTCTAGCGGTCTCTCCTACAATGAGCAGTTCTTC	CASSKDWSSGLSYNEQFF
TRBV20-1	.	TRBJ2-1	.	TGCAGTGCCAACCTCCCCTCACCGGGACGCAACAATGAGCAGTTCTTC	CSANLPSPGRNNEQFF
TRBV5-1	.	TRBJ2-1	.	TGCGCCAGCAGCTTTAGTCTAGTGAACAATGAGCAGTTCTTC	CASSFSLVNNEQFF
TRBV12-3/TRBV12-4	.	TRBJ2-3	.	TGTGCCAGCAGTCAAGGACTTGCTTACACAGATACGCAGTATTTT	CASSQGLAYTDTQYF
TRBV5-1	TRBD2	TRBJ2-1	few	TGCGCCAGCAGCTTTCAAGCGGGGGGGTACAATGAGCAGTTCTTC	CASSFQAGGYNEQFF
TRBV5-1	.	TRBJ2-2	.	TGCGCCAGCAAAGGGGACCGGGCCACCGGGGAGCTGTTTTTT	CASKGDRATGELFF
TRBV9	.	TRBJ2-5	.	TGTGCCAGCAGCGTAGCTGCGACCCGGACGGGGCAAGAGACCCAGTACTTC	CASSVAATRTGQETQYF
TRBV5-1	.	TRBJ1-5	few	TGCGCCAGCAGGGGTGAGGATAATCAGCCCCAGCATTTT	CASRGEDNQPQHF
TRBV11-3	.	TRBJ2-1	few	TGTGCCAGCAGCTTAGCAGCCCGAGGATCCTACAATGAGCAGTTCTTC	CASSLAARGSYNEQFF
TRBV24-1	TRBD1	TRBJ2-1	.	TGTGCCACCAGTGATTTAGGACAGGGTAGCTACAATGAGCAGTTCTTC	CATSDLGQGSYNEQFF
TRBV7-2	TRBD2	TRBJ2-3	.	TGTGCCAGCAGCTTAGCGGGAGGGGCGGTTACGCAGTATTTT	CASSLAGGAVTQYF
TRBV12-3/TRBV12-4	.	TRBJ2-7	.	TGTGCCAGCAGTTTGAAACAGGTCTACGAGCAGTACTTC	CASSLKQVYEQYF
TRBV5-1	TRBD2	TRBJ2-1	.	TGCGCCAGCAGCTTGGAGGATTTCGGGACTATGGGCAACAATGAGCAGTTCTTC	CASSLEDFGTMGNNEQFF
TRBV24-1	TRBD2	TRBJ2-7	few	TGTGCCACCAGGGATGTCGGGGGGAACTCCTACGAGCAGTACTTC	CATRDVGGNSYEQYF
TRBV20-1	.	TRBJ2-7	.	TGCAGTGTTGCCGGTGGGTCCTACGAGCAGTACTTC	CSVAGGSYEQYF
TRBV20-1	.	TRBJ1-1	.	TGCAGTGCTAGAGAAGGGGGTTACATTGAAGCTTTCTTT	CSAREGGYIEAFF